This T cell receptor (beta chain) was sequenced during a study of shared clonotypes between healthy human individuals. Sequencing was performed with immunoSEQ multiplex PCR; in TCRdb, only in-frame clones are kept and a portion is missing. The sample has roughly 2.2 million clones; roughly 93% are singletons. The clonotype comes from a man aged 18 to 30 in good health. Some clones in this sample may be carry-over from other donors' samples. The sequencing input was naive CD4+ T cells from PBMCs. Subset indicated: CD45RA+ positively selected.

CDR3 loop: CASSEDYNEKLFF. CDR3 coding DNA: TGTGCCAGCTCCGAGGACTACAATGAAAAACTGTTTTTT. The rearrangement uses TRBV2 and TRBJ1-4; unclear D gene. The CDR3 sequence is 13 residues long. V was trimmed by 8 bases and J by 5 bases, leaving 12 bases between them. The germline V gene has CDR1 SNHLY and CDR2 FYNNEI. The full variable domain, rest sourced from reference TRBV2 and TRBJ1-4, is EPEVTQTPSHQVTQMGQEVILRCVPISNHLYFYWYRQILGQKVEFLVSFYNNEISEKSEIFDDQFSVERPDGSNFTLKIRSTKLEDSAMYFCASSEDYNEKLFFGSGTQLSVL.